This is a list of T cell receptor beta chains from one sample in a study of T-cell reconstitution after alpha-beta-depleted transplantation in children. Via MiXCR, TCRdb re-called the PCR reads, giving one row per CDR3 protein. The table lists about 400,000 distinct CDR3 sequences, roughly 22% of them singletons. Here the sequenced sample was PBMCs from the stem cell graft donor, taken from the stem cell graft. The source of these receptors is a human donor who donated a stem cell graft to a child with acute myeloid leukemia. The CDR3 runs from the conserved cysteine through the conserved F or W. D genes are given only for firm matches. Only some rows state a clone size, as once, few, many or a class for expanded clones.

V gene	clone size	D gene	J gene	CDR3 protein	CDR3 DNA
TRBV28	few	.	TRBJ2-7	CATWAHSYEQYF	TGTGCCACCTGGGCGCACTCCTACGAGCAGTACTTC
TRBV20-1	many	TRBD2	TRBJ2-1	CSATSPGLAGNNEQFF	TGCAGTGCTACCTCGCCGGGACTAGCGGGAAACAATGAGCAGTTCTTC
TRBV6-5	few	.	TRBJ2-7	CASSYSRVGDEQYF	TGTGCCAGCAGTTACTCGAGGGTTGGCGACGAGCAGTACTTC
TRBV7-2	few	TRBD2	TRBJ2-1	CASSPEGGLAVYNEQFF	TGTGCCAGCAGCCCAGAGGGTGGGCTAGCGGTTTACAATGAGCAGTTCTTC
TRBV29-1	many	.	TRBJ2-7	CSASIGYEQYF	TGCAGCGCCAGTATTGGGTACGAGCAGTACTTC
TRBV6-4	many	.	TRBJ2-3	CASSEKGRADTQYF	TGTGCCAGCAGTGAGAAGGGGCGCGCAGATACGCAGTATTTT
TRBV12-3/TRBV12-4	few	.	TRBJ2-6	CASSRLVSGANVLTF	TGTGCCAGCAGTAGACTAGTTTCTGGGGCCAACGTCCTGACTTTC
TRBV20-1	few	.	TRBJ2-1	CSAQAPKEYNEQFF	TGCAGTGCCCAAGCGCCCAAAGAATACAATGAGCAGTTCTTC
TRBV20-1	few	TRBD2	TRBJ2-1	CSASLLGLVTVEQFF	TGCAGTGCTAGTCTACTGGGACTAGTGACAGTTGAGCAGTTCTTC
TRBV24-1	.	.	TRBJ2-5	CATSALPSGQSQETQYF	TGTGCCACCAGTGCCCTCCCCTCTGGGCAGTCCCAAGAGACCCAGTACTTC
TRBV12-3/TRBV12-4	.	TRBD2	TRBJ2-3	CASTPGLGQIRQYF	TGTGCCAGCACACCGGGACTAGGACAGATAAGGCAGTATTTT
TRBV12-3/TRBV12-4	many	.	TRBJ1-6	CASSLGTEGSPLHF	TGTGCCAGCAGTTTAGGGACAGAGGGCTCACCCCTCCACTTT
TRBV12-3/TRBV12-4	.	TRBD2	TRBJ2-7	CASSLGGLATIREQYF	TGTGCCAGCAGTTTAGGGGGACTAGCTACGATCCGCGAGCAGTACTTC
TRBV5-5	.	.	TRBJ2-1	CASSLVIRNNEQFF	TGTGCCAGCAGCTTGGTTATCCGAAACAATGAGCAGTTCTTC
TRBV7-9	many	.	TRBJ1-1	CASSQAAGPAEAFF	TGTGCCAGCAGTCAAGCGGCAGGACCGGCTGAAGCTTTCTTT
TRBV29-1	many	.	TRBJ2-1	CSVEAGRRGNEQFF	TGCAGCGTTGAAGCGGGCCGGAGAGGCAATGAGCAGTTCTTC
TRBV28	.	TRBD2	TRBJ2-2	CASSLAGGPGTGELFF	TGTGCCAGCTCATTGGCGGGAGGGCCTGGGACCGGGGAGCTGTTTTTT
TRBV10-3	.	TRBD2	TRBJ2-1	CAINPGLGGYNEQFF	TGTGCCATCAATCCGGGACTAGGGGGCTACAATGAGCAGTTCTTC
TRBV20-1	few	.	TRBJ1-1	CSASRQPLNTEAFF	TGCAGTGCTAGTAGGCAGCCCTTGAACACTGAAGCTTTCTTT
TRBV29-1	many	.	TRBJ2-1	CSVDRAGQSYNEQFF	TGCAGCGTTGATAGGGCGGGACAATCCTACAATGAGCAGTTCTTC
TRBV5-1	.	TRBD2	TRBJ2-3	CASSFRLTSGFTSTDTQYF	TGCGCCAGCAGCTTCCGGCTGACTAGCGGGTTTACTAGCACAGATACGCAGTATTTT
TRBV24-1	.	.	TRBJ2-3	CATSDGRGTDTQYF	TGTGCCACCAGTGATGGCAGGGGAACAGATACGCAGTATTTT
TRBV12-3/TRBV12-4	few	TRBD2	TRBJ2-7	CASSSSASGRWLAYEQYF	TGTGCCAGCAGTTCATCGGCTAGCGGGAGGTGGTTGGCCTACGAGCAGTACTTC
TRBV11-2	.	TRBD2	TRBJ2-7	CASSVRLAGAGDEQYF	TGTGCCAGCAGCGTCCGACTAGCGGGAGCTGGAGACGAGCAGTACTTC
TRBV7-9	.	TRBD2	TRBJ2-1	CASRWTSGMDEQFF	TGTGCCAGCAGATGGACTAGCGGGATGGATGAGCAGTTCTTC
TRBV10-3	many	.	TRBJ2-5	CAISVEAGLKETQYF	TGTGCCATCAGTGTAGAGGCAGGGTTAAAAGAGACCCAGTACTTC
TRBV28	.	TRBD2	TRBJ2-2	CASSLSPSGRVTGELFF	TGTGCCAGCAGTTTATCGCCTAGCGGGCGTGTCACCGGGGAGCTGTTTTTT
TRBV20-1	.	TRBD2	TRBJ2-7	CSATIAGGPREQYF	TGCAGTGCTACCATAGCGGGAGGGCCAAGGGAGCAGTACTTC
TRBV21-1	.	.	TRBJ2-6	CASNDRGSDGANVLTF	TGTGCCAGCAACGACAGGGGATCCGATGGGGCCAACGTCCTGACTTTC
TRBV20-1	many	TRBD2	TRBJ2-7	CSARGLAGQNSYEQYF	TGCAGTGCTAGAGGACTAGCGGGACAAAACTCCTACGAGCAGTACTTC
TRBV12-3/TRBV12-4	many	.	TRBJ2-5	CASSLEGLIGETQYF	TGTGCCAGCAGTTTAGAGGGTCTAATTGGGGAGACCCAGTACTTC
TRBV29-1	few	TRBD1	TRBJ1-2	CSVVGDPQGSYGYTF	TGCAGCGTTGTGGGGGATCCACAGGGGAGCTATGGCTACACCTTC
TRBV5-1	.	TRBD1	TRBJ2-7	CASSRGQDNYEQYF	TGCGCCAGCAGCCGCGGACAGGACAACTACGAGCAGTACTTC
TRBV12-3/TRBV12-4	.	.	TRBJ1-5	CASSPRRASGQPQHF	TGTGCCAGCAGTCCTCGCAGGGCCTCGGGTCAGCCCCAGCATTTT
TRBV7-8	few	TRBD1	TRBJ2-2	CATSKDRGSGELFF	TGTGCCACCTCTAAGGACAGGGGTTCCGGGGAGCTGTTTTTT
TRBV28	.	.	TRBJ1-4	CAGRAGGATNEKLFF	TGTGCCGGACGCGCGGGAGGCGCGACTAATGAAAAACTGTTTTTT
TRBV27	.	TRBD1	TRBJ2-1	CASSPRAGGIEQFF	TGTGCCAGCAGTCCAAGAGCAGGGGGCATTGAGCAGTTCTTC
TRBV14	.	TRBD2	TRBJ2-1	CASSPWTSGSLYNEQFF	TGTGCCAGCAGCCCCTGGACTAGCGGGAGCCTCTACAATGAGCAGTTCTTC
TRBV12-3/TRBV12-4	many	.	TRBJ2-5	CASMRAGVETQYF	TGTGCCAGCATGCGGGCTGGGGTAGAGACCCAGTACTTC
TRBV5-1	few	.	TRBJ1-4	CASRWTKNEKLFF	TGCGCCAGCAGGTGGACAAAAAATGAAAAACTGTTTTTT
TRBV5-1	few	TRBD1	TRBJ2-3	CASSYTGGWTDTQYF	TGCGCCAGCAGCTACACAGGGGGCTGGACAGATACGCAGTATTTT
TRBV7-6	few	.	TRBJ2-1	CASSFTSGEQFF	TGTGCCAGCAGCTTCACGAGCGGTGAGCAGTTCTTC
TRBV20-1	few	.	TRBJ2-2	CSAGDSGQGGELFF	TGCAGTGCAGGGGATAGCGGCCAGGGGGGGGAGCTGTTTTTT
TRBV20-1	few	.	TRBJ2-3	CSARVVGETYRTDTQYF	TGCAGTGCTAGAGTGGTTGGGGAGACCTACCGCACAGATACGCAGTATTTT
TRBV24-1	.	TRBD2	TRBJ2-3	CATSEAGLANTDTQYF	TGTGCCACCAGTGAAGCGGGACTAGCGAATACAGATACGCAGTATTTT
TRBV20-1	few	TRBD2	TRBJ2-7	CSARDGRAGQYF	TGCAGTGCTAGAGACGGGAGGGCCGGGCAGTACTTC